The 14 T cell receptor beta chains in this list originate from one sample, sequenced in a study of PD-L1 blockade in urothelial cancer. Regarding time point: pretreatment peripheral blood. Generated by immunoSEQ multiplex PCR, the TCRdb table keeps only in-frame clones and is missing some. Among 68,000 or so clones listed, roughly 76% were seen once. This specimen consisted of PBMCs, obtained around atezolizumab (anti-PD-L1) treatment. These receptors were collected from a man aged 65-85 years with urothelial cancer.

The chain is built from TRBV28 and TRBJ1-5; D unresolved. In germline, CDR1 is MDHEN, CDR2 SYDVKM. V was shortened by 7 bases and J by 2 bases, with 6 bases between the two germline ends. The length of the CDR3 is 12 residues. The CDR3 DNA sequence: TGTGCCAGCAAGGGAGGCAATCAGCCCCAGCATTTT. Translated, it gives CASKGGNQPQHF.

This chain joins TRBV27 and TRBJ2-5; 11 bases line up with TRBD1. Losses at the gene ends were 5 bases for V and 6 bases for J; bases not matched to a gene: 11. Germline CDR1 reads MNHEY; CDR2 reads SMNVEV (reference sequence). The CDR3 has 16 amino acids. The CDR3 sequence is CASSLTRDRGWKTQYF. In DNA form, the CDR3 reads TGTGCCAGCAGTCTTACACGGGACAGGGGGTGGAAGACCCAGTACTTC.

This chain uses TRBV4-1 with TRBJ2-7; 9 bases are shared with TRBD1. V was pared by 1 base and J by 6 bases, with 10 bases of the junction left unmatched. From germline, CDR1 is MGHRA and CDR2 YSYEKL. The CDR3 extends over 16 amino acids. The CDR3 region is CASSQAVQGAPLEQYF. The CDR3 DNA follows: TGCGCCAGCAGCCAAGCCGTACAGGGGGCTCCTCTCGAGCAGTACTTC.

This clone was seen only a few times. V gene TRBV6-6 combines with J gene TRBJ1-5; 9 bases fit TRBD1. Trimming removed 6 bases from V and 6 bases from J; junction bases left unmatched: 6. Germline CDR1 reads MNHNY; CDR2 reads SVGAGI (reference sequence). CDR3 length equals 14 residues. CDR3 amino acids: CASSPQGAVQPQHF. The CDR3 coding sequence is TGTGCCAGCAGCCCACAGGGGGCTGTTCAGCCCCAGCATTTT.

The chain uses TRBV19 and TRBJ1-5, with 9 bases matching TRBD1. This CDR3 region has 14 residues. Germline CDR1 reads LNHDA; CDR2 reads SQIVND (reference sequence). After removal of 11 bases from V and 5 bases from J, the junction contained 10 bases not matched to a gene. As DNA, the CDR3 is TGTGCCGGATCGGACAGGGGATCGCATCAGCCCCAGCATTTT. Its protein product is CAGSDRGSHQPQHF.

The chain carries TRBV11-1 and TRBJ2-3; 8 bases line up with TRBD2. Germline CDR1 reads SGHAT; CDR2 reads FQDESV (reference sequence). This CDR3 has 16 residues. J gave up 6 bases and V 5 bases, and 13 bases lay outside the gene matches. CDR3 in DNA: TGTGCCAGCAGCCGAGGGTTGGCGGGGGGCCTCGATACGCAGTATTTT. Translation: CASSRGLAGGLDTQYF. The whole variable domain, filled in from reference TRBV11-1 and TRBJ2-3, reads EAEVAQSPRYKITEKSQAVAFWCDPISGHATLYWYRQILGQGPELLVQFQDESVVDDSQLPKDRFSAERLKGVDSTLKIQPAELGDSAMYLCASSRGLAGGLDTQYFGPGTRLTVL.

The rearrangement joins TRBV6-5 to TRBJ1-5; 9 nucleotides align to TRBD1. V lost 7 bases to trimming and J lost 6 bases; unmatched junction nucleotides: 10. The CDR3 loop spans 15 amino acids. Germline-derived CDR1 and CDR2 are MNHEY and SVGAGI. DNA of the CDR3: TGTGCCAGCACCGCCACGGGACAGGGTACTCAGCCCCAGCATTTT. It is translated as CASTATGQGTQPQHF.

The chain couples TRBV6-5 to TRBJ2-5; 7 nucleotides align to TRBD1. With V trimmed by 0 bases and J by 4 bases, 5 bases remained unmatched. Per germline, CDR1 MNHEY and CDR2 SVGAGI. This CDR3 is built from 15 residues. DNA for the CDR3: TGTGCCAGCAGTTACTCGACAGGGATAGGAGAGACCCAGTACTTC. Its translation is CASSYSTGIGETQYF.

The chain combines TRBV19 with TRBJ1-5; a possible D gene is TRBD1 (5 bases). There are 15 residues in the CDR3. Germline values: CDR1 LNHDA, CDR2 SQIVND (reference sequence). V lost 0 bases and J lost 6, with 12 bases in between. The CDR3 bases are TGTGCCAGTAGTATAGACAGGGCGGGAGCTCAGCCCCAGCATTTT. Protein: CASSIDRAGAQPQHF.

V usage is TRBV14 and J usage is TRBJ2-1, with TRBD2 identical over 9 bases. CDR1 and CDR2 (germline): SGHDN, FVKESK. V lost 0 bases to trimming and J lost 9 bases; unmatched junction nucleotides: 12. The CDR3 loop spans 17 amino acids. The CDR3 loop reads CASSQDMAGGINREQFF. In DNA form, the CDR3 reads TGTGCCAGCAGCCAAGATATGGCGGGAGGGATTAATCGTGAGCAGTTCTTC.

The genes are TRBV6-1 and TRBJ2-7; 8 positions match TRBD1. J was trimmed by 4 bases and V by 7 bases; bases with no gene match: 6. This CDR3 spans 13 amino acids. Germline V gene lookup returns CDR1 MNHNS and CDR2 SASEGT. This CDR3 is CASTPGGWYEQYF. The CDR3 DNA reads as TGTGCCAGCACCCCAGGGGGCTGGTACGAGCAGTACTTC.

This clone appeared a few times. V is TRBV5-1 and J is TRBJ1-2; D remains ambiguous. CDR3 length: 14 amino acids. With 4 bases removed from V and 1 base from J, the gap between germline ends came to 11 bases. Germline CDR1 reads SGHRS; CDR2 reads YFSETQ. The CDR3 loop reads CASSPRGFNYGYTF. The DNA for the CDR3 is TGCGCCAGCAGCCCACGGGGTTTTAACTATGGCTACACCTTC.

This chain uses TRBV19 with TRBJ2-1; 8 positions agree with TRBD2. This CDR3 is 17 amino acids long. Per the germline V gene, CDR1 is LNHDA and CDR2 is SQIVND (reference sequence). Trimming cost V 3 bases and J 0 bases; bases outside gene matches: 7. The CDR3 loop reads CASSIFAGGYSYNEQFF. For the CDR3, the DNA is TGTGCCAGTAGTATTTTTGCGGGAGGCTACTCCTACAATGAGCAGTTCTTC.

CDR3 amino acids: CASSHTISGGKSGNTIYF. CDR3 in DNA: TGTGCCAGCAGCCACACGATCTCAGGGGGAAAATCTGGAAACACCATATATTTT. V gene TRBV4-2 combines with J gene TRBJ1-3, with TRBD1 matching 7 bases. After removal of 3 bases from V and 1 base from J, the junction contained 12 bases not matched to a gene. Looked up from germline, CDR1 is LGHNA and CDR2 is YNFKEQ. The CDR3 totals 18 residues.